These 23 T cell receptor beta chains came from one sample sequenced in a study of T cells in women clearing cervical HPV infection. Sequencing was performed with immunoSEQ multiplex PCR; in TCRdb, only in-frame clones are kept and a portion is missing. This sample contains about 36,000 clones. The sequencing sample was made of blood buffy coat. These receptors were taken from a woman between 18 and 69 years old with a cervical HPV16 infection that either progressed to CIN3+ or cleared (not recorded which).

On this clone: Sequencing ends 3 residues short of the CDR3 end; the germline J gene provides the rest. V usage is TRBV18 and J usage is TRBJ1-2; 7 nucleotides line up with TRBD1. Germline-derived CDR1 and CDR2 are KGHSH and LQKENI. This CDR3 is 16 amino acids long. The DNA read from the CDR3 is TGTGCCAGCTCACCACCGAGTCAGGGGGGCACCTACGAC. Translation gives CASSPPSQGGTYD. The entire CDR3 protein reads CASSPPSQGGTYDYTF.

Regarding this clone: Read coverage stops 3 residues before the CDR3 terminus; the germline J gene supplies the remainder. This sequence joins TRBV7-8 and TRBJ2-5; 9 positions agree with TRBD2. Germline CDR1 is SGHVS and CDR2 is FQNEAQ. V was pared by 3 bases and J by 4 bases, with 12 bases of the junction left unmatched. The CDR3 is 17 residues long. CDR3 sequence reads: CASSFISLAGGLETQYF. The CDR3 DNA, read in part, is TGTGCCAGCAGCTTCATTTCACTAGCGGGCGGTCTAGAGACC.

About this clone itself: The read terminates 3 residues before the CDR3 end, so the remaining end is supplied by the germline J gene. V gene TRBV5-1 combines with J gene TRBJ2-1; unclear D gene. Germline-derived CDR1 and CDR2 are SGHRS and YFSETQ. The CDR3 has 16 amino acids. Trimming shortened V by 0 bases and J by 0 bases, and 10 bases separated the two germline ends. This chain's CDR3 is CASSLAFISSYNEQFF. The sequenced CDR3 bases are TGCGCCAGCAGCTTGGCGTTTATCAGCTCCTACAATGAG.

Note on this clone: Coverage ceases 3 residues before the CDR3 finishes, and the germline J gene fills in the end. The chain has TRBV23-1 and TRBJ1-2; D may be TRBD1 (6 bases). TRBV23-1 is an ORF; its function is uncertain. There are 13 residues in the CDR3. The V end lost 6 bases, the J end lost 4 bases, and 12 bases lay between the germline ends. CDR3 in amino acids: CASSPGTSYGYTF. The DNA read from the CDR3 is TGCGCCAGCAGCCCGGGGACATCCTATGGC.

Comments on this clone: The read finishes 3 residues shy of the CDR3 end, and the germline J gene is used to complete it. The rearrangement joins TRBV6-1 to TRBJ1-5, with no clear D. The CDR3 runs 13 residues. Germline CDR1 reads MNHNS; CDR2 reads SASEGT. Trimming took off 3 bases at V and 0 bases at J, with 3 bases between the two ends. The CDR3 region is CASSDYSNQPQHF. The CDR3 bases that were read are TGTGCCAGCAGTGATTATAGCAATCAGCCC.

As for this clone: Coverage ceases 3 residues before the CDR3 finishes, and the germline J gene fills in the end. V usage is TRBV3-1 (or the pseudogene TRBV3-2) and J usage is TRBJ2-2; tentative D call: TRBD2 (5 bases). The CDR3 extends over 14 amino acids. CDR1 and CDR2 from the germline V gene are LGHDT and YNNKEL (reference sequence). Trimming removed 4 bases at V and 1 base at J, with 7 bases between. CDR3 DNA (partial): TGTGCCAGCAGCCCCGGGGTGAACACCGGGGAG. It translates to CASSPGVNTGE. The whole CDR3 reads CASSPGVNTGELFF.

In regard to this clone: The sequenced fragment ends 3 residues before the CDR3 boundary, so the rest is inferred from the germline J gene. The chain uses TRBV14 and TRBJ1-6; TRBD1 matches at 7 bases. Per germline, CDR1 SGHDN and CDR2 FVKESK. The CDR3 sequence is 14 residues long. V was clipped by 3 bases and J by 7 bases; unmatched bases: 3. CDR3 amino acids: CASSQVRGNSPLHF. CDR3 DNA (partial): TGTGCCAGCAGCCAGGTCAGGGGGAATTCACCC.

In regard to this clone: The read stops 3 residues short of the end of the CDR3; the missing end is completed from the germline J gene. The V and J genes are TRBV2 and TRBJ2-5; TRBD1 aligns across 7 bases. CDR3 length: 16 residues. CDR1 SNHLY and CDR2 FYNNEI come from the germline V gene. V was pared by 0 bases and J by 2 bases, with 6 bases of the junction left unmatched. This CDR3 is CASSEARTGAQETQYF. The part of the CDR3 DNA that was read is TGTGCCAGCAGTGAAGCTCGAACAGGGGCTCAAGAGACC.

On this clone: The read stops 3 residues short of the end of the CDR3; the missing end is completed from the germline J gene. The V and J genes are TRBV5-1 and TRBJ2-3; 7 bases agree with TRBD2. Trimming at V came to 0 bases and at J to 5 bases, leaving 6 bases not matched to a gene. Germline CDR1 SGHRS, CDR2 YFSETQ. This CDR3 spans 15 amino acids. CDR3 residues: CASSLAGWGGDTQYF. Incomplete CDR3 DNA: TGCGCCAGCAGCTTGGCGGGATGGGGGGGAGATACG.

With respect to this clone: The CDR3 is cut off 3 residues early in the read; its end comes from the germline J gene. This chain uses TRBV18 with TRBJ2-7; 16 bases are shared with TRBD2. V gave up 5 bases and J gave up 1 base; unmatched junction bases: 5. Germline V gene lookup returns CDR1 KGHSH and CDR2 LQKENI. This CDR3 contains 17 residues. The CDR3 sequence is CASSTGTSGGGSYEQYF. CDR3 DNA, as far as it was read: TGTGCCAGCTCAACCGGGACTAGCGGGGGGGGATCCTACGAG.

Concerning this clone itself: The read ends 3 residues before the CDR3 terminus; that terminus is restored from the germline J gene. This sequence joins TRBV7-3 and TRBJ2-6, with D perhaps matching TRBD1 (6 bases). Trimming left V 0 bases short and J 0 bases short, with 9 bases between. Germline V CDR1 and CDR2: SGHTA, FQGTGA. The CDR3 runs 17 residues. Partial CDR3 DNA: TGTGCCAGCAGCTTAACCGGACAGATCTCTGGGGCCAACGTC. This gives the protein CASSLTGQISGANV. From start to end, the CDR3 is CASSLTGQISGANVLTF. The full variable domain, in which reference TRBV7-3 and TRBJ2-6 provide the parts outside the CDR3, is GAGVSQTPSNKVTEKGKYVELRCDPISGHTALYWYRQSLGQGPEFLIYFQGTGAADDSGLPNDRFFAVRPEGSVSTLKIQRTERGDSAVYLCASSLTGQISGANVLTFGAGSRLTVL.

A note on this clone: Read sequence stops 3 residues before the CDR3 end, and the germline J gene provides the missing end. The chain employs TRBV20-1 and TRBJ2-1; no definite D call. The CDR3 consists of 11 residues. Germline V gene data show CDR1 as DFQATT and CDR2 as SNEGSKA (reference sequence). Trimming took 3 bases from V and 3 from J, leaving 3 bases between them. The sequenced CDR3 bases are TGCAGTGCTAGCAGCTACAATGAG. Protein product: CSASSYNE. The entire CDR3 protein is CSASSYNEQFF.

In the case of this clone: From the germline J gene comes the end of the CDR3, since the read stops 3 residues before it. This sequence joins TRBV6-2 or TRBV6-3 and TRBJ1-2; 7 bases agree with TRBD1. This CDR3 comprises 13 residues. Per the germline V gene, CDR1 is MNHEY and CDR2 is SVGEGT. CDR3 sequence reads: CASTHGTAYDYTF. CDR3 DNA (partial): TGTGCCAGCACCCACGGGACAGCCTACGAC.

With respect to this clone: Sequencing ends 3 residues short of the CDR3 end; the germline J gene provides the rest. This rearrangement joins TRBV19 to TRBJ1-1; 10 bases align to TRBD1. The trim removed 7 bases at V and 3 bases at J, leaving 5 bases unmatched. The germline V gene encodes CDR1 LNHDA and CDR2 SQIVND (reference sequence). The CDR3 loop spans 14 amino acids. CDR3 loop: CASTRTGGDTEAFF. The part of the CDR3 DNA that was read is TGTGCCAGTACTCGGACAGGGGGAGACACTGAA.

Details on this clone: The read falls 3 residues short of the CDR3 end, and the missing part is taken from the germline J gene. V is TRBV5-6 and J is TRBJ2-2, with D perhaps TRBD1 (6 bases). The CDR3 loop spans 14 amino acids. Germline loops: CDR1 SGHDT, CDR2 YYEEEE. The part of the CDR3 DNA that was read is TGTGCCAGCAGCCACACAGGGAACGGCTCACCG. Its protein product is CASSHTGNGSP. The CDR3 reads in full as CASSHTGNGSPLFF.

The CDR3 bases that were read are TGTGCCAGCAGCTTGGACAGGGGGCCCAAAAACATT. It is translated as CASSLDRGPKNI. The whole CDR3 region reads CASSLDRGPKNIQYF. The genes are TRBV5-6 and TRBJ2-4, with 9 bases that match TRBD1. The CDR3 is cut off 3 residues early in the read; its end comes from the germline J gene. Trimming removed 0 bases from V and 2 bases from J; junction bases left unmatched: 0. The CDR3 consists of 15 residues. In germline, CDR1 is SGHDT, CDR2 YYEEEE.

With regard to this clone: The read terminates 3 residues ahead of where the CDR3 ends, so the germline J gene completes it. The chain employs TRBV7-8 and TRBJ2-5; D perhaps matches TRBD2 (7 bases). The CDR3 is 15 residues long. CDR1 and CDR2 from the germline V gene are SGHVS and FQNEAQ. Trimming pared 5 bases from V and 0 bases from J, leaving 13 bases between. CDR3 protein: CASSPGGAYQETQYF. The sequenced CDR3 bases are TGTGCCAGCAGCCCTGGGGGGGCCTACCAAGAGACC.

Worth noting for this clone: The missing CDR3 end, 3 residues past where the read stops, is filled in from the germline J gene. The genes are TRBV6-2 or TRBV6-3 and TRBJ1-6, with D unresolved. V was pared by 8 bases and J by 0 bases, with 11 bases between. The CDR3 is made up of 15 amino acids. The germline CDR1 and CDR2 sequences are MNHEY and SVGEGT. CDR3 bases read: TGTGCCAGCTTGACACCGAGCTCCTATAATTCACCC. This encodes CASLTPSSYNSP. The complete CDR3 protein is CASLTPSSYNSPLHF.

Comment on this clone: The read halts 3 residues ahead of the CDR3 end, with the missing end drawn from the germline J gene. This rearrangement joins TRBV6-2 or TRBV6-3 to TRBJ1-4, with TRBD1 matching over 7 bases. With 5 bases clipped from V and 9 bases from J, the junction kept 3 bases outside the gene matches. Germline CDR1 reads MNHEY; CDR2 reads SVGEGT. The CDR3 runs to 12 residues. CDR3 residues: CASSPQGKKLFF. The CDR3 bases that were read are TGTGCCAGCAGTCCACAGGGGAAAAAA.

About this clone itself: The sequenced fragment ends 3 residues before the CDR3 boundary, so the rest is inferred from the germline J gene. The genes are TRBV5-4 and TRBJ2-1, with D perhaps TRBD2 (7 bases). This CDR3 has 15 residues. With 7 bases removed from V and 3 bases from J, the gap between germline ends came to 17 bases. Germline CDR1 SGHNT, CDR2 YYREEE (reference sequence). Partial CDR3 DNA: TGTGCCAGCGGATCTGGGGGGGCTGGCTACAATGAG. Translating gives CASGSGGAGYNE. From start to end, the CDR3 is CASGSGGAGYNEQFF. Full variable domain (rest looked up from reference TRBV5-4 and TRBJ2-1): ETGVTQSPTHLIKTRGQQVTLRCSSQSGHNTVSWYQQALGQGPQFIFQYYREEENGRGNFPPRFSGLQFPNYSSELNVNALELDDSALYLCASGSGGAGYNEQFFGPGTRLTVL.

Concerning this clone itself: The read is 3 residues too short to cover the CDR3 end, so that end is filled in from the germline J gene. The chain joins TRBV19 to TRBJ1-1; a possible D gene is TRBD1 (6 bases). Germline V gene sequence: CDR1 LNHDA, CDR2 SQIVND (reference sequence). The CDR3 loop spans 13 amino acids. V was clipped by 3 bases and J by 7 bases, with 12 bases between them. CDR3 amino acids: CASSIGQPVEAFF. The sequenced part of the CDR3 DNA is TGTGCCAGTAGTATTGGACAGCCCGTTGAA.

Remarks on this clone: The read finishes 3 residues shy of the CDR3 end, and the germline J gene is used to complete it. J is TRBJ2-7 and V is TRBV6-1; tentative D call: TRBD2 (6 bases). The V gene lost 0 bases and the J gene lost 4 bases, with 22 bases spanning the gap. Germline lookup yields CDR1 MNHNS and CDR2 SASEGT. This CDR3 has 18 amino acids. This chain's CDR3 is CASSEALGSHMEGYEQYF. Partial CDR3 DNA: TGTGCCAGCAGTGAAGCGCTCGGCAGCCATATGGAGGGTTACGAG.

Concerning this clone: The read stops 3 residues short of the end of the CDR3; the missing end is completed from the germline J gene. The chain links TRBV30 to TRBJ2-2, with TRBD2 as a possible D gene (5 bases). This CDR3 region has 15 residues. CDR1 and CDR2 (germline): GTSNPN, SVGIG (reference sequence). The chain's CDR3 is CAWSVHPTTNEKLFF. The DNA read from the CDR3 is TGTGCCTGGAGTGTACACCCTACGACTAATGAAAAG.